The 31 T cell receptor beta chains below all came from one sample that was sequenced in a study of blood T cell repertoires in COVID-19. Assay: immunoSEQ multiplex PCR; the TCRdb copy retains only in-frame clones and omits some. The sample has 45,000 or so clones, more than 85% seen once. Sequenced sample: peripheral blood. These receptors all come from a man between 40 and 49 years old with active COVID-19.

The DNA of the CDR3 is TGCAGCGCGAGACTAGCGGACTACAATGAGCAGTTCTTC. It is translated as CSARLADYNEQFF. This sequence joins TRBV29-1 and TRBJ2-1, with 9 bases matching TRBD2. There are 13 residues in the CDR3. The germline V gene encodes CDR1 SQVTM and CDR2 ANQGSEA. V trimming: 7 bases; J trimming: 3 bases; junction bases outside the gene matches: 4.

This chain joins TRBV5-5 and TRBJ1-3; D not certain. Germline assignment: CDR1 SGHKS and CDR2 YYEKEE (reference sequence). V shed 2 bases and J shed 5 bases, with 11 bases lying between them. CDR3 length: 14 amino acids. CDR3 residues: CASSLQPTRNTIYF. DNA of the CDR3: TGTGCCAGCAGCTTACAGCCGACGCGAAACACCATATATTTT. The full variable domain, in which reference TRBV5-5 and TRBJ1-3 provide the parts outside the CDR3, is DAGVTQSPTHLIKTRGQQVTLRCSPISGHKSVSWYQQVLGQGPQFIFQYYEKEERGRGNFPDRFSARQFPNYSSELNVNALLLGDSALYLCASSLQPTRNTIYFGEGSWLTVV.

V gene TRBV19 combines with J gene TRBJ2-3, with 11 positions matching TRBD1. V shed 5 bases, J shed 5 bases, and the junction held 9 bases outside the gene matches. The germline gives CDR1 LNHDA, CDR2 SQIVND (reference sequence). The CDR3 sequence is 16 residues long. The CDR3 region is CASSPQRDRGGDTQYF. CDR3 nucleotides: TGTGCCAGTAGTCCTCAAAGGGACAGGGGGGGAGATACGCAGTATTTT. Drawing the rest from reference TRBV19 and TRBJ2-3, the complete variable domain is DGGITQSPKYLFRKEGQNVTLSCEQNLNHDAMYWYRQDPGQGLRLIYYSQIVNDFQKGDIAEGYSVSREKKESFPLTVTSAQKNPTAFYLCASSPQRDRGGDTQYFGPGTRLTVL.

V usage is TRBV28 and J usage is TRBJ1-1, with 9 bases identical to TRBD1. This CDR3 spans 15 amino acids. The germline V gene encodes CDR1 MDHEN and CDR2 SYDVKM. Trimming removed 6 bases from V and 6 bases from J; junction bases left unmatched: 11. CDR3 DNA sequence: TGTGCCAGCAGCCAAAACAGGGGGCGCGGATCTGAAGCTTTCTTT. It encodes CASSQNRGRGSEAFF.

The rearrangement uses TRBV19 and TRBJ2-1, with 7 bases lining up with TRBD2. CDR3 length equals 16 residues. J gave up 0 bases and V 7 bases, and 9 bases lay outside the gene matches. In germline, CDR1 is LNHDA, CDR2 SQIVND (reference sequence). The CDR3 bases are TGTGCCAGTACCGCAAGCGGGGAGAGCTCCTACAATGAGCAGTTCTTC. Residues: CASTASGESSYNEQFF.

The rearrangement joins TRBV28 to TRBJ1-2, with D possibly matching TRBD1 (5 bases). The germline V and J ends were trimmed by 6 bases and 5 bases, with 16 bases remaining between them. The CDR3 extends over 14 amino acids. Germline-derived CDR1 and CDR2 are MDHEN and SYDVKM. CDR3 nucleotide sequence: TGTGCCAGCAGGACCGGGGGGGAAGGGTATGGCTACACCTTC. This gives the protein CASRTGGEGYGYTF.

The chain couples TRBV19 to TRBJ2-7, with 9 bases identical to TRBD1. Germline V lookup: CDR1 LNHDA, CDR2 SQIVND (reference sequence). V lost 10 bases to trimming and J lost 2 bases; unmatched junction nucleotides: 9. The CDR3 is made up of 14 amino acids. This CDR3 is CATSSRDRAYEQYF. The DNA for the CDR3 is TGTGCCACCTCCTCCCGGGACAGGGCCTACGAGCAGTACTTC.

V and J are TRBV7-9 and TRBJ2-1; 16 bases align to TRBD2. CDR3 length equals 20 residues. CDR1 and CDR2 (germline): SEHNR, FQNEAQ (reference sequence). Trimming took 7 bases from V and 0 from J; bases not matched to a gene: 12. The CDR3 bases are TGTGCCAGCACCCGAATTGAGGGACTAGCGGGAGGGCTCTCCTACAATGAGCAGTTCTTC. It yields the protein CASTRIEGLAGGLSYNEQFF.

The rearrangement links TRBV9 to TRBJ2-7; D gene uncertain. Germline V lookup: CDR1 SGDLS, CDR2 YYNGEE. Trimming shortened V by 3 bases and J by 3 bases, and 7 bases separated the two germline ends. The CDR3 spans 12 residues. The CDR3, as DNA: TGTGCCAGCAGCGGGCTCAGCTACGAGCAGTACTTC. This sequence encodes CASSGLSYEQYF.

The chain couples TRBV7-8 to TRBJ1-1; D not certain. The germline CDR1 and CDR2 sequences are SGHVS and FQNEAQ. The CDR3 length is 13 residues. Trimming removed 1 base from V and 5 bases from J, with 8 bases in between. The CDR3 DNA sequence: TGTGCCAGCAGCTTAGGCCAGTGGACTGAAGCTTTCTTT. It translates to CASSLGQWTEAFF.

The chain links TRBV11-2 to TRBJ2-7; TRBD2 matches at 9 bases. The CDR3 is 18 amino acids. V shed 1 base and J 1 base; nucleotides not matched to a gene: 11. CDR1 is SGHAT and CDR2 is FQNNGV in the germline V gene. CDR3 in amino acids: CASSLVGRAGGRSYEQYF. CDR3 nucleotide sequence: TGTGCCAGCAGCTTAGTAGGACGAGCGGGAGGCAGGTCCTACGAGCAGTACTTC.

The sample holds a few counts of this clone. The chain has TRBV10-1 and TRBJ1-1; D unresolved. Germline CDR1 and CDR2: WNHNN and SYGVQD (reference sequence). This CDR3 has 13 amino acids. Trimming removed 4 bases from V and 1 base from J, with 7 bases in between. The CDR3 is CASSGNRNTEAFF. CDR3 nucleotides: TGCGCCAGCAGTGGGAACAGGAACACTGAAGCTTTCTTT.

The rearrangement links TRBV28 to TRBJ2-7; D gene unclear. This CDR3 has 14 amino acids. In germline, CDR1 is MDHEN, CDR2 SYDVKM. V gave up 8 bases and J gave up 1 base, with 15 bases separating them. CDR3 loop: CASERGGRSYEQYF. The CDR3 region has the DNA TGTGCCAGCGAACGAGGCGGTCGGTCCTACGAGCAGTACTTC.

The rearrangement joins TRBV19 to TRBJ2-3, with TRBD2 matching over 8 bases. CDR1 LNHDA and CDR2 SQIVND come from the germline V gene (reference sequence). J gave up 5 bases and V 0 bases, and 10 bases lay outside the gene matches. This CDR3 contains 17 residues. The CDR3 reads CASSIDRREGLLDTQYF. CDR3 coding DNA: TGTGCCAGTAGTATAGATCGACGGGAGGGCCTATTAGATACGCAGTATTTT.

This chain connects TRBV19 to TRBJ2-2; possibly TRBD2 for D (5 bases). V was clipped by 3 bases and J by 5 bases, with 13 bases between them. Germline lookup yields CDR1 LNHDA and CDR2 SQIVND (reference sequence). The CDR3 length is 15 residues. The CDR3 loop is CASSISTGGTGELFF. CDR3 sequence (DNA): TGTGCCAGTAGTATCTCTACGGGCGGGACCGGGGAGCTGTTTTTT.

J is TRBJ1-1 and V is TRBV19, with D possibly TRBD1 on 6 matching bases. Germline assignment: CDR1 LNHDA and CDR2 SQIVND (reference sequence). CDR3 length: 13 residues. V was trimmed by 7 bases and J by 1 base, leaving 10 bases between them. CDR3 nucleotides: TGTGCCAGTATTCCAGGGGAGAACACTGAAGCTTTCTTT. Its translation: CASIPGENTEAFF.

The chain employs TRBV27 and TRBJ1-3; D is uncertain. The CDR3 loop spans 13 amino acids. V dropped 3 bases and J dropped 4 bases, with 7 bases sitting between them. From germline, CDR1 is MNHEY and CDR2 SMNVEV (reference sequence). The CDR3 sequence: CASSFGGGNTIYF. As DNA, the CDR3 is TGTGCCAGCAGTTTTGGAGGCGGAAACACCATATATTTT.

This sequence joins TRBV7-2 and TRBJ2-2, with 9 bases that match TRBD2. CDR3 size: 17 residues. In germline, CDR1 is SGHTA, CDR2 FQGNSA. J was trimmed by 5 bases and V by 10 bases; bases with no gene match: 17. The CDR3 region is CAIISGPGTSLTGELFF. In nucleotides, the CDR3 is TGTGCCATCATCTCTGGGCCCGGGACTAGCCTTACCGGGGAGCTGTTTTTT.

The gene calls are TRBV3-1 (or the pseudogene TRBV3-2) and TRBJ2-1, with 10 bases identical to TRBD2. CDR1 and CDR2 (germline): LGHDT, YNNKEL (reference sequence). V lost 4 bases and J lost 7; bases outside the gene matches: 7. This CDR3 spans 15 amino acids. CDR3 residues: CASSPGASGSNEQFF. CDR3 in DNA: TGTGCCAGCAGCCCAGGGGCTAGCGGGAGTAATGAGCAGTTCTTC.

CDR3 loop: CAWTIQNEQFF. CDR3 nucleotide sequence: TGTGCCTGGACCATTCAGAATGAGCAGTTCTTC. The J gene is TRBJ2-1, the V gene TRBV30; D gene unclear. This CDR3 has 11 residues. Germline CDR1 reads GTSNPN; CDR2 reads SVGIG (reference sequence). V was trimmed by 4 bases and J by 7 bases, leaving 8 bases between them.

V and J are TRBV2 and TRBJ2-3; D may be TRBD2 (6 bases). The CDR3 is made up of 14 amino acids. Per germline, CDR1 SNHLY and CDR2 FYNNEI. V dropped 3 bases and J dropped 1 base, with 8 bases sitting between them. DNA for the CDR3: TGTGCCAGCAGTGAGTCTAGCGGCACAGATACGCAGTATTTT. Translated: CASSESSGTDTQYF.

This chain uses TRBV9 with TRBJ1-6; D is uncertain. Trimming took 0 bases from V and 5 from J, leaving 12 bases between them. This CDR3 is built from 16 residues. CDR1 and CDR2 (germline): SGDLS, YYNGEE. CDR3 residues: CASSVDSHPDNSPLHF. The CDR3 DNA reads TGTGCCAGCAGCGTAGATTCTCACCCGGATAATTCACCCCTCCACTTT. Combining the CDR3 with reference TRBV9 and TRBJ1-6 gives the whole variable domain DSGVTQTPKHLITATGQRVTLRCSPRSGDLSVYWYQQSLDQGLQFLIQYYNGEERAKGNILERFSAQQFPDLHSELNLSSLELGDSALYFCASSVDSHPDNSPLHFGNGTRLTVT.

V gene TRBV30 combines with J gene TRBJ2-1; D possibly corresponds to TRBD2 (7 bases). Trimming removed 1 base from V and 15 bases from J, with 19 bases in between. This CDR3 is 13 amino acids long. Germline lookup yields CDR1 GTSNPN and CDR2 SVGIG (reference sequence). CDR3 bases: TGTGCCTGGAGTGCTGGTGGGGGGGCTGGTCTGTTCTTC. Protein: CAWSAGGGAGLFF.

The rearrangement uses TRBV10-2 and TRBJ1-1; 9 nucleotides agree with TRBD1. The CDR3 is made up of 14 amino acids. J lost 2 bases, V lost 9 bases, and 7 bases had no gene match. CDR1 is WSHSY, CDR2 SAAADI, per germline. CDR3 sequence reads: CASRTGQGNTEAFF. The CDR3 coding sequence is TGCGCCAGTCGAACGGGACAGGGCAACACTGAAGCTTTCTTT.

In this sample, this clone turned up once. The CDR3 protein is CASSELAGAYNEQFF. CDR3 in DNA: TGTGCCAGCAGTGAACTAGCGGGAGCCTACAATGAGCAGTTCTTC. The chain has TRBV6-4 and TRBJ2-1; 11 nucleotides agree with TRBD2. The CDR3 has 15 amino acids. Germline V gene sequence: CDR1 MRHNA, CDR2 SNTAGT. The junction had 0 bases not matched to a gene; V was cut back by 3 bases and J by 2 bases.

This chain connects TRBV28 to TRBJ2-5; D perhaps matches TRBD2 (6 bases). Trimming pared 2 bases from V and 5 bases from J, leaving 18 bases between. CDR1 and CDR2 from the germline V gene are MDHEN and SYDVKM. This CDR3 region has 16 residues. The CDR3 bases are TGTGCCAGCAGTTTAAATATGGTGGAACGGGGGGAGACCCAGTACTTC. It yields the protein CASSLNMVERGETQYF.

This clone was observed a few times. Here the CDR3 reads CASSLASGATGELFF. CDR3 nucleotides: TGTGCCAGCAGCTTAGCCAGCGGGGCTACCGGGGAGCTGTTTTTT. This chain links TRBV11-2 with TRBJ2-2; the match to TRBD2 covers 7 bases. Germline V CDR1 and CDR2: SGHAT, FQNNGV. The V segment lost 1 base and the J segment 5 bases; nucleotides outside the gene matches: 4. This CDR3 is built from 15 residues.

The rearrangement links TRBV5-4 to TRBJ2-1; 10 nucleotides align to TRBD2. V was pared by 4 bases and J by 3 bases, with 4 bases of the junction left unmatched. The CDR3 is 15 amino acids. The germline CDR1 and CDR2 sequences are SGHNT and YYREEE (reference sequence). DNA of the CDR3: TGTGCCAGCAGCAGGACTAGCGGTGACTACAATGAGCAGTTCTTC. Translation: CASSRTSGDYNEQFF.

The chain joins TRBV29-1 to TRBJ2-1; possible D gene TRBD1, 5 bases. The CDR3 totals 15 residues. The germline V and J ends were trimmed by 2 bases and 6 bases, with 17 bases remaining between them. Germline CDR1 reads SQVTM; CDR2 reads ANQGSEA. Here the CDR3 reads CSVEPPIRQGNEQFF. The CDR3 nucleotides read TGCAGCGTTGAACCCCCGATTCGCCAGGGCAATGAGCAGTTCTTC.

V and J are TRBV10-3 and TRBJ2-6; 7 bases map to TRBD1. Trimming cost V 3 bases and J 9 bases; bases outside gene matches: 5. Germline loops: CDR1 ENHRY, CDR2 SYGVKD. The CDR3 has 14 amino acids. CDR3 in amino acids: CAISEGGDSNVLTF. The CDR3 DNA sequence: TGTGCCATCAGTGAAGGGGGCGATAGCAACGTCCTGACTTTC.

This chain connects TRBV7-2 to TRBJ2-3; D is unclear. The CDR3 is 15 residues long. From germline, CDR1 is SGHTA and CDR2 FQGNSA. Trimming left V 5 bases short and J 2 bases short, with 14 bases between. The CDR3 sequence is CASSPLAEFTDTQYF. CDR3 nucleotide sequence: TGTGCCAGCAGCCCTTTGGCGGAGTTCACAGATACGCAGTATTTT.